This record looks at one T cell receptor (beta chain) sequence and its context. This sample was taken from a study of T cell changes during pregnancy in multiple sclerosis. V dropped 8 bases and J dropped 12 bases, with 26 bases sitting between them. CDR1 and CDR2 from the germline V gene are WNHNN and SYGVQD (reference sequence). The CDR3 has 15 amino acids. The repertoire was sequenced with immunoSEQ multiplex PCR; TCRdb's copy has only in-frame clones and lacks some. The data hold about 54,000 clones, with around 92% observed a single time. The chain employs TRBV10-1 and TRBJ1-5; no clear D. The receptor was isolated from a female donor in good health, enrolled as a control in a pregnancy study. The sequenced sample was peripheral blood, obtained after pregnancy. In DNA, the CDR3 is TGCGCCAGCCACCAGGCCGAGGGTCGTAGGGTGCTCCAGCATTTT. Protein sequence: CASHQAEGRRVLQHF.